The 23 T cell receptor beta chains in this list originate from one sample, sequenced in a study of cytomegalovirus exposure and HLA in healthy donors. The protocol was immunoSEQ multiplex PCR, while the TCRdb copy is restricted to in-frame clones and leaves out a portion. Among 250,000 to 400,000 clones listed, approximately 90% were seen once. Material for sequencing was PBMCs. The receptor source for this set is a woman aged 25-40 years in good health and CMV-seropositive.

This CDR3 reads CASRGLGFGEKLFF. The CDR3 region has the DNA TGTGCCAGCAGGGGATTAGGGTTCGGTGAAAAACTGTTTTTT. V gene TRBV27 combines with J gene TRBJ1-4; D gene ambiguous. CDR1 is MNHEY, CDR2 SMNVEV, per germline (reference sequence). V was trimmed by 6 bases and J by 7 bases, leaving 15 bases between them. The CDR3 spans 14 residues.

The gene calls are TRBV25-1 and TRBJ2-5, with D perhaps matching TRBD1 (6 bases). The germline V and J ends were trimmed by 6 bases and 1 base, with 12 bases remaining between them. Per germline, CDR1 MGHDK and CDR2 SYGVNS. The CDR3 spans 14 residues. The CDR3 sequence: CASSSGTPQETQYF. CDR3 in DNA: TGTGCCAGCAGCTCCGGGACACCCCAAGAGACCCAGTACTTC.

The rearrangement joins TRBV19 to TRBJ1-1, with D unresolved. CDR1 LNHDA and CDR2 SQIVND come from the germline V gene (reference sequence). The CDR3 contains 12 residues. V was shortened by 3 bases and J by 5 bases, with 7 bases between the two germline ends. The CDR3 DNA follows: TGTGCCAGTAGTATTCGGCAGACTGAAGCTTTCTTT. Amino acids: CASSIRQTEAFF.

This chain uses TRBV18 with TRBJ1-1; no definite D call. Germline assignment: CDR1 KGHSH and CDR2 LQKENI. V was cut by 4 bases and J by 6 bases, with 15 bases left in between. The CDR3 contains 14 residues. The CDR3 region has the DNA TGTGCCAGCTCACAAATAAGTGGGTTCGCTGAAGCTTTCTTT. This gives the protein CASSQISGFAEAFF. Complete variable domain (other parts from reference TRBV18 and TRBJ1-1): NAGVMQNPRHLVRRRGQEARLRCSPMKGHSHVYWYRQLPEEGLKFMVYLQKENIIDESGMPKERFSAEFPKEGPSILRIQQVVRGDSAAYFCASSQISGFAEAFFGQGTRLTVV.

The chain uses TRBV28 and TRBJ1-5; unclear D gene. This CDR3 is 14 amino acids long. Deletions cut 6 bases from V and 0 bases from J, with 9 bases between. Germline V gene data show CDR1 as MDHEN and CDR2 as SYDVKM. CDR3 sequence reads: CASRDYNSNQPQHF. The CDR3 DNA follows: TGTGCCAGCAGGGATTACAATAGCAATCAGCCCCAGCATTTT. Filled out from reference TRBV28 and TRBJ1-5, the complete variable domain reads DVKVTQSSRYLVKRTGEKVFLECVQDMDHENMFWYRQDPGLGLRLIYFSYDVKMKEKGDIPEGYSVSREKKERFSLILESASTNQTSMYLCASRDYNSNQPQHFGDGTRLSIL.

The chain has TRBV7-8 and TRBJ2-7; TRBD2 agrees at 7 bases. This CDR3 has 16 amino acids. Germline lookup yields CDR1 SGHVS and CDR2 FQNEAQ. V lost 1 base, J lost 6 bases, and 12 bases stayed unmatched. This chain's CDR3 is CASSLGSAGDFAEQYF. The CDR3 region has the DNA TGTGCCAGCAGCTTAGGATCGGCGGGAGACTTCGCCGAGCAGTACTTC.

This chain joins TRBV5-3 and TRBJ2-1; no definite D call. TRBV5-3 carries the ORF label, with uncertain function. This CDR3 has 15 amino acids. V was trimmed by 1 base and J by 4 bases, leaving 12 bases between them. The CDR3 sequence: CARSLRRSAYNEQFF. The CDR3 DNA reads as TGTGCCAGAAGCTTGCGGCGGAGCGCTTACAATGAGCAGTTCTTC.

V usage is TRBV7-2 and J usage is TRBJ2-7, with D possibly being TRBD2 (6 bases). The germline gives CDR1 SGHTA, CDR2 FQGNSA. The CDR3 has 15 amino acids. The V gene lost 5 bases and the J gene lost 4 bases, with 18 bases spanning the gap. The CDR3 DNA follows: TGTGCCAGCAGCACCGGGACTTCCCATCGGTACGAGCAGTACTTC. It yields the protein CASSTGTSHRYEQYF.

The rearrangement links TRBV29-1 to TRBJ2-5, with D possibly matching TRBD1 (5 bases). The CDR3 covers 12 residues. CDR1 and CDR2 from the germline V gene are SQVTM and ANQGSEA. Trimming removed 6 bases at V and 0 bases at J, with 8 bases between. The CDR3 nucleotides read TGCAGCGTACAGGAGTACCAAGAGACCCAGTACTTC. Protein sequence: CSVQEYQETQYF.

The chain carries TRBV29-1 and TRBJ1-2, with D uncertain. Trimming cost V 5 bases and J 3 bases, with 13 bases left between them. The CDR3 runs 13 residues. CDR1 is SQVTM, CDR2 ANQGSEA, per germline. The CDR3 sequence: CSVPPESDYGYTF. The DNA of the CDR3 is TGCAGCGTTCCACCCGAATCCGACTATGGCTACACCTTC.

The V gene is TRBV18, the J gene TRBJ1-2; D not resolved. The ends were cut back, 3 bases at V and 7 bases at J, with 12 bases in the middle. CDR1 is KGHSH and CDR2 is LQKENI in the germline V gene. The CDR3 runs to 13 residues. CDR3 sequence (DNA): TGTGCCAGCTCACCCGGTGGGTCTTTTGGCTACACCTTC. The encoded protein is CASSPGGSFGYTF.

This chain links TRBV4-3 with TRBJ1-5, with no clear D. Trimming pared 2 bases from V and 0 bases from J, leaving 8 bases between. Looked up from germline, CDR1 is LGHNA and CDR2 is YSLEER. The CDR3 spans 15 residues. In DNA form, the CDR3 reads TGCGCCAGCAGCCAAACTACAGTTAGCAATCAGCCCCAGCATTTT. It yields the protein CASSQTTVSNQPQHF.

This clone was recorded a few times. V and J are TRBV15 and TRBJ1-1; possible D gene TRBD1, 5 bases. V was trimmed by 0 bases and J by 4 bases, leaving 12 bases between them. The CDR3 has 15 amino acids. CDR1 and CDR2 from the germline V gene are LNHNV and YYDKDF (reference sequence). The CDR3 here is CATSRDLAGSTEAFF. For the CDR3, the DNA is TGTGCCACCAGCAGAGATCTGGCAGGGTCCACTGAAGCTTTCTTT.

V and J are TRBV7-2 and TRBJ2-2, with unresolved D. V shed 7 bases and J shed 3 bases, with 15 bases lying between them. The CDR3 loop spans 15 amino acids. In germline, CDR1 is SGHTA, CDR2 FQGNSA. In nucleotides, the CDR3 is TGTGCCAGCAACGGCGCCAGGCTCGACACCGGGGAGCTGTTTTTT. Translation gives CASNGARLDTGELFF.

The genes are TRBV13 and TRBJ2-3; D gene uncertain. V shed 7 bases and J shed 6 bases, with 5 bases lying between them. CDR1 and CDR2 (germline): PRHDT, FYEKMQ (reference sequence). CDR3 size: 10 residues. CDR3 DNA sequence: TGTGCCAGCAACCGGGATACGCAGTATTTT. Amino acid sequence: CASNRDTQYF. Together with reference TRBV13 and TRBJ2-3, the CDR3 gives the full variable domain: AAGVIQSPRHLIKEKRETATLKCYPIPRHDTVYWYQQGPGQDPQFLISFYEKMQSDKGSIPDRFSAQQFSDYHSELNMSSLELGDSALYFCASNRDTQYFGPGTRLTVL.

This clone occurred once. V is TRBV7-8 and J is TRBJ2-7; D ambiguous. In germline, CDR1 is SGHVS, CDR2 FQNEAQ. The CDR3 is 18 amino acids. Trimming cost V 4 bases and J 3 bases, with 25 bases left between them. In nucleotides, the CDR3 is TGTGCCAGCAGCTCGGAATTACCTATTGAGCCCATCGTCTACGAGCAGTACTTC. Amino acids: CASSSELPIEPIVYEQYF.

The chain carries TRBV4-1 and TRBJ1-2; 11 bases agree with TRBD1. The V gene end was trimmed by 3 bases and the J gene end by 4 bases; junction bases not matched to a gene: 7. The length of the CDR3 is 16 residues. CDR1 and CDR2 from the germline V gene are MGHRA and YSYEKL. The CDR3 DNA reads as TGCGCCAGCAGCCAGGACAGGGGGCGTCTTCCCTATGGCTACACCTTC. Encoded protein: CASSQDRGRLPYGYTF.

The chain combines TRBV7-9 with TRBJ2-7; D gene ambiguous. The CDR3 spans 14 residues. V shed 1 base and J shed 3 bases, with 10 bases lying between them. Germline V lookup: CDR1 SEHNR, CDR2 FQNEAQ (reference sequence). CDR3 in DNA: TGTGCCAGCAGCTTAGTGAGGACGGACTACGAGCAGTACTTC. Its translation: CASSLVRTDYEQYF.

The V gene is TRBV27, the J gene TRBJ1-5, with 10 positions matching TRBD1. CDR3 size: 17 residues. Per germline, CDR1 MNHEY and CDR2 SMNVEV (reference sequence). Germline trimming cut 2 bases from V and 7 bases from J; bases unmatched to any gene: 11. The CDR3 here is CASSLLTTGGLKQPQHF. In DNA, the CDR3 is TGTGCCAGCAGTTTACTTACGACAGGGGGCCTTAAACAGCCCCAGCATTTT.

V usage is TRBV25-1 and J usage is TRBJ1-1, with a possible D match to TRBD1 (6 bases). Germline CDR1 and CDR2: MGHDK and SYGVNS. The CDR3 totals 15 residues. The V gene lost 1 base and the J gene lost 1 base, with 10 bases spanning the gap. The CDR3 nucleotides read TGTGCCAGCAGTGAATTCGGACAGCCGAACACTGAAGCTTTCTTT. Amino acid sequence: CASSEFGQPNTEAFF.

This chain uses TRBV7-3 with TRBJ2-3; TRBD1 matches 8 bases. The V and J ends lost 4 bases and 6 bases, in that order; junction bases with no gene match: 3. Germline-derived CDR1 and CDR2 are SGHTA and FQGTGA. The CDR3 is 13 residues long. CDR3 loop: CASSYGQGDTQYF. DNA for the CDR3: TGTGCCAGCAGCTATGGACAGGGCGATACGCAGTATTTT.

The V call is TRBV6-5, the J call TRBJ1-2, with 8 positions matching TRBD1. This CDR3 is built from 15 residues. The J segment lost 6 bases and the V segment lost 0 bases, leaving 6 bases of the junction unmatched. Per the germline V gene, CDR1 is MNHEY and CDR2 is SVGAGI. The CDR3 DNA reads TGTGCCAGCAGTTACTCCCTGACAGGGGATGATGGCTACACCTTC. The encoded protein is CASSYSLTGDDGYTF.

V usage is TRBV27 and J usage is TRBJ2-5; 11 nucleotides line up with TRBD2. J was trimmed by 7 bases and V by 6 bases; bases with no gene match: 7. CDR1 is MNHEY and CDR2 is SMNVEV in the germline V gene (reference sequence). The CDR3 length is 14 residues. CDR3 nucleotide sequence: TGTGCCAGCAGGGGGACTAGCGGCCAGGGGACCCAGTACTTC. This codes for CASRGTSGQGTQYF.